This T cell receptor beta chain was captured by sequencing in a study of human thymus T cells. Study-wide findings and caveats: As related research reported, thymic repertoires overlapped highly among unrelated individuals.

A note on this clone: Its antigen is not known.

Generated by immunoSEQ multiplex PCR, the TCRdb table keeps only in-frame clones and is missing some. The table lists approximately 70,000 clones, 95% of them singletons. Germline-derived CDR1 and CDR2 are SGHTA and FQGNSA. The V segment lost 7 bases and the J segment 5 bases; nucleotides outside the gene matches: 14. This CDR3 contains 16 residues. The thymus tissue came from resections taken during corrective heart surgery. Healthy Finnish infants undergoing corrective surgery for congenital heart defects provided the donor material. The chain links TRBV7-2 to TRBJ2-7, with TRBD1 identical over 10 bases. The material sequenced was thymus tissue. The receptor was isolated from a girl under three years old with a congenital heart defect but otherwise immunologically healthy. CDR3 in DNA: TGTGCCAGCACCCGCCGTCAAGGGACAGGGGACCACGAGCAGTACTTC. This encodes CASTRRQGTGDHEQYF.